This T cell receptor beta chain originates from a study of cytomegalovirus exposure and HLA in healthy donors. At the level of the study: Sequencing of about 179 million T cells in an earlier analysis found 100 million to 140 million unique TCR beta sequences. Of 300 to 500 genotyped donors, about 80% clustered with self-reported Caucasian donors. Study-level findings and limits: Most likely, a cluster of highly shared sequence variants arose as a sequencing artifact. Published work reported that the classifier diagnosed cytomegalovirus status with high specificity and sensitivity.

To note about this clone: As yet, its antigen is unknown.

Primers for the PCR totalled 60 Vbeta and 13 Jbeta. Sequencing was performed with immunoSEQ multiplex PCR; in TCRdb, only in-frame clones are kept and a portion is missing. The table lists roughly 120,000 clones, about 10% of them singletons. The ends lost 3 bases at V and 1 base at J; junction bases unmatched: 3. This CDR3 region has 15 residues. Germline V gene sequence: CDR1 SEHNR, CDR2 FQNEAQ (reference sequence). The rearrangement links TRBV7-9 to TRBJ2-5; 9 bases line up with TRBD2. The TCR comes from a man aged 30 to 39 in good health and CMV-seronegative. Sequencing was performed on PBMCs. The CDR3 loop is CASSFGTSLQETQYF. The CDR3 DNA is TGTGCCAGCAGCTTCGGGACTAGCCTCCAAGAGACCCAGTACTTC.